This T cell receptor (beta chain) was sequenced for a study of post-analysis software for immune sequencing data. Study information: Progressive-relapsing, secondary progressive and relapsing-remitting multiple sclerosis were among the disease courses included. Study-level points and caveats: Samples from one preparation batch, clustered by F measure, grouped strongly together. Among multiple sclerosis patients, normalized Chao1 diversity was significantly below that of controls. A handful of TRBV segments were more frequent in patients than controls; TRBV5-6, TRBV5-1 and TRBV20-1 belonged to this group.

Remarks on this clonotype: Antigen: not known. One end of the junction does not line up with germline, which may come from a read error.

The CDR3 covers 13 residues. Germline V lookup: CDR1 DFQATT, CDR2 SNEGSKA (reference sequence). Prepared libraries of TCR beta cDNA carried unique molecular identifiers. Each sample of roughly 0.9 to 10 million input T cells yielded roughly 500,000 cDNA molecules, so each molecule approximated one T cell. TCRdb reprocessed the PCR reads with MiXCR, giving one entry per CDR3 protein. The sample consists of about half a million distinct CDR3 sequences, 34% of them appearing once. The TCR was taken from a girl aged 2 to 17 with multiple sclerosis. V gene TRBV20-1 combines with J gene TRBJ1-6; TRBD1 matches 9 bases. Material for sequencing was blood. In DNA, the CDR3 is TGCAGTGCGGGGGACAGGGTTGATTCACCCCCCCACTTT. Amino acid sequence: CSAGDRVDSPPHF.